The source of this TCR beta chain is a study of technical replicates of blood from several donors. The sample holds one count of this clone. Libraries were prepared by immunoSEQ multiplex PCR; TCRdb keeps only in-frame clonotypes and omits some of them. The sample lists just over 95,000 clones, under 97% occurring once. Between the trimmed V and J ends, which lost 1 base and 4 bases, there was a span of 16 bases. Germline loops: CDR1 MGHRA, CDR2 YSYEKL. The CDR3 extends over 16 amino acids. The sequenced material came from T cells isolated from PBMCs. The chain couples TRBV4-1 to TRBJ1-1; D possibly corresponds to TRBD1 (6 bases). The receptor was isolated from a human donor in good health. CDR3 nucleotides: TGCGCCAGCAGCCAAGTGGCAGGGGTTGATGGCACTGAAGCTTTCTTT. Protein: CASSQVAGVDGTEAFF.